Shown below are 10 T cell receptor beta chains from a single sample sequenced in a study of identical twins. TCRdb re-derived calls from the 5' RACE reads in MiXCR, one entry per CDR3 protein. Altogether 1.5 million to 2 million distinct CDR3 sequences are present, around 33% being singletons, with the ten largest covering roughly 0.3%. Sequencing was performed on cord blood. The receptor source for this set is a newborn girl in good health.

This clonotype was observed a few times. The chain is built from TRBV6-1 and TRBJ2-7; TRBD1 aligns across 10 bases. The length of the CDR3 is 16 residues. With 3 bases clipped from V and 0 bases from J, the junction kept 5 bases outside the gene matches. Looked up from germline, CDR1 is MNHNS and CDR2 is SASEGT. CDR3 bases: TGTGCCAGCAGTGATTGGAGGACAGGGGGCTCCTACGAGCAGTACTTC. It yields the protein CASSDWRTGGSYEQYF.

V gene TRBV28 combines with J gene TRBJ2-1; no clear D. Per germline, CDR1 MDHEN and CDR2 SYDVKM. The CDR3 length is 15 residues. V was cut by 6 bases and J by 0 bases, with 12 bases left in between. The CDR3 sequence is CASSHRPSSYNEQFF. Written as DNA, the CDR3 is TGTGCCAGCAGCCACCGACCTAGCTCCTACAATGAGCAGTTCTTC.

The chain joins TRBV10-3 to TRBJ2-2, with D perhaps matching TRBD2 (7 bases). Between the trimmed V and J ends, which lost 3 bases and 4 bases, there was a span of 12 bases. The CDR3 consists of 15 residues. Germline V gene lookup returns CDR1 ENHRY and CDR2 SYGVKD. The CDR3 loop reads CAISERGAGTGELFF. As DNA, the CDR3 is TGTGCCATCAGTGAACGGGGGGCGGGCACCGGGGAGCTGTTTTTT.

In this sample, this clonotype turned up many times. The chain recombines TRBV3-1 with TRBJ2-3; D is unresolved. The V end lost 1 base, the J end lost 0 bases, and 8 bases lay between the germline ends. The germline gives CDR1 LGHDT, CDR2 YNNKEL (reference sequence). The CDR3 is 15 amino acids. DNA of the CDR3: TGTGCCAGCAGCCAAGGGACCGGGAGCACAGATACGCAGTATTTT. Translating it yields CASSQGTGSTDTQYF.

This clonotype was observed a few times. CDR3 DNA: TGTGCCAGCAGAACAGCTCAGATGAACACTGAAGCTTTCTTT. Translation gives CASRTAQMNTEAFF. The chain couples TRBV6-6 to TRBJ1-1; no clear D. Deletions cut 6 bases from V and 0 bases from J, with 11 bases between. The CDR3 totals 14 residues. Germline values: CDR1 MNHNY, CDR2 SVGAGI (reference sequence).

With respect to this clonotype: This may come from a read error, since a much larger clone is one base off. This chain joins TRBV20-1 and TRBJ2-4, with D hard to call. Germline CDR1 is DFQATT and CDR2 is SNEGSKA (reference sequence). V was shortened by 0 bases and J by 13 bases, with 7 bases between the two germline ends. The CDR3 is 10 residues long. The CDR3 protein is CSARDATQYF. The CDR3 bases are TGCAGTGCTAGAGATGCTACCCAGTACTTC.

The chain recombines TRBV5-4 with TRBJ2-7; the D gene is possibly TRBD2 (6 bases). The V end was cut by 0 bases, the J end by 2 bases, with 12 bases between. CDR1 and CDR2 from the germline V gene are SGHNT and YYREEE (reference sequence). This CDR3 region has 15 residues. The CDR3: CASSLEAGTAYEQYF. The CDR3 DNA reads TGTGCCAGCAGCTTGGAAGCGGGCACTGCCTACGAGCAGTACTTC.

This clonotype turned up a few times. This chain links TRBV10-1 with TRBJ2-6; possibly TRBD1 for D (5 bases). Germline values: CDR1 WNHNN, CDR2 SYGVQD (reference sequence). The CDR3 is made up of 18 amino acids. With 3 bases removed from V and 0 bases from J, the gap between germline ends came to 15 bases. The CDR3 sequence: CASSDTRGSLSGANVLTF. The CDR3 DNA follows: TGCGCCAGCAGTGACACAAGGGGATCCCTCTCTGGGGCCAACGTCCTGACTTTC.

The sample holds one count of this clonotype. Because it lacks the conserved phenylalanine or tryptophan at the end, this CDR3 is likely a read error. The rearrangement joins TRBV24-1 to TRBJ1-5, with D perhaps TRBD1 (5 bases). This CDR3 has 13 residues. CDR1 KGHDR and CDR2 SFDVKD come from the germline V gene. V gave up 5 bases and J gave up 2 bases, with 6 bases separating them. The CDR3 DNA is TGTGCCACCAGTGTACAGGGCAATCAGCCCCAGCATGTT. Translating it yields CATSVQGNQPQHV.

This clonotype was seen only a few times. CDR3 coding DNA: TGCAGTGCTAGAGATCCAGGACGTAGCACAGATACGCAGTATTTT. Amino acids: CSARDPGRSTDTQYF. This chain uses TRBV20-1 with TRBJ2-3; D not certain. The germline V gene encodes CDR1 DFQATT and CDR2 SNEGSKA (reference sequence). The CDR3 spans 15 residues. V lost 0 bases, J lost 0 bases, and 10 bases lay in between.